A selection of T cell receptor beta chains follows, all from one sample in a study of CD8+ T cells in alopecia areata. Repertoires were generated with immunoSEQ multiplex PCR, while TCRdb's copy carries only in-frame clones and drops some. The top ten hold more than 1.5% of the sample, which has over 150,000 clones, over 55% seen once. The source was CD4+ T cells sorted from blood, collected at week 0. The receptor source for this set is a human donor with alopecia areata. Each CDR3 is given with its conserved first and last residue. The order of the fields is D gene, V gene, clone size, J gene, CDR3 DNA, CDR3 protein. A D gene is named only where the DNA matches it firmly. The size of a clone is reported for some rows only, either as once, few or many, or as a class for expanded clones.

>-|TRBV7-2|-|TRBJ2-5
TGTGCCAGCAGCTCCGGCGGGGGCTTGGAGACCCAGTACTTC
CASSSGGGLETQYF
>-|TRBV7-2|-|TRBJ2-5
TGTGCCAGCAGCTTAGATGTGGGGCCAGAGACCCAGTACTTC
CASSLDVGPETQYF
>TRBD1|TRBV30|-|TRBJ2-7
TGTGCCTGGAGTGTACTCAGGGGGCGTCGGGCCTACGAGCAGTACTTC
CAWSVLRGRRAYEQYF
>TRBD2|TRBV7-2|few|TRBJ2-3
TGTGCCAGCAGCCTTACTAGCGGGGGAGGAACAGATACGCAGTATTTT
CASSLTSGGGTDTQYF
>-|TRBV29-1|few|TRBJ2-2
TGCAGCGTTGGGGGAGCAGGGAACACCGGGGAGCTGTTTTTT
CSVGGAGNTGELFF
>TRBD2|TRBV2|-|TRBJ2-4
TGTGCCAGCACCCCGGGACTAGCAGAAAACATTCAGTACTTC
CASTPGLAENIQYF
>TRBD2|TRBV5-1|-|TRBJ2-3
TGCGCCAGCAGCCACGCTAGCGGGGGAATCACAGATACGCAGTATTTT
CASSHASGGITDTQYF
>-|TRBV7-2|-|TRBJ2-2
TGTGCCAGCAGCTTAGTTTGGACCGGAGGAACCGGGGAGCTGTTTTTT
CASSLVWTGGTGELFF
>-|TRBV19|few|TRBJ1-2
TGTGCCAGCCGGGACCGAGATGGCTACACCTTC
CASRDRDGYTF
>-|TRBV29-1|-|TRBJ2-6
TGCAGCGTTACTGGGGGCGCAAGCTCTGGGGCCAACGTCCTGACTTTC
CSVTGGASSGANVLTF
>TRBD2|TRBV30|-|TRBJ2-2
TGTGCCTGGAGGGCTCTAGCGGGGTACACCGGGGAGCTGTTTTTT
CAWRALAGYTGELFF
>-|TRBV7-9|-|TRBJ2-6
TGTGCCAGCAGCTCCTCTGGGGCCAACGTCCTGACTTTC
CASSSSGANVLTF
>TRBD2|TRBV5-6|-|TRBJ2-4
TGTGCCAGCAGCTTGACTAGCGGGGGTGGCGACATTCAGTACTTC
CASSLTSGGGDIQYF
>-|TRBV29-1|-|TRBJ2-2
TGCAGCGTTGCTGAGGTGGGGGAGCTGTTTTTT
CSVAEVGELFF
>TRBD1|TRBV7-2|few|TRBJ2-7
TGTGCCAGCAGCTCGGGACAGGCAGTATACGAGCAGTACTTC
CASSSGQAVYEQYF
>-|TRBV6-6|few|TRBJ2-7
TGTGCCAGCAGTTTTCAGGGGCTAGACGAGCAGTACTTC
CASSFQGLDEQYF
>-|TRBV30|-|TRBJ2-1
TGTGCCTGGAGTGTCTACAATGAGCAGTTCTTC
CAWSVYNEQFF
>TRBD1|TRBV2|-|TRBJ1-5
TGTGCCAGCAGATGGACAGGGGCCTATCAGCCCCAGCATTTT
CASRWTGAYQPQHF
>-|TRBV4-3|-|TRBJ2-4
TGCGCCAGCAGCCAAGATCTTGGGCTAGCGAACATTCAGTACTTC
CASSQDLGLANIQYF
>-|TRBV5-1|few|TRBJ1-1
TGCGCCAGCAGCTTAGAGCTCGACAGAAACACTGAAGCTTTCTTT
CASSLELDRNTEAFF
>-|TRBV4-2|-|TRBJ1-6
TGTGCCAGCAGCCTGCAGGACACCGAGAATTCACCCCTCCACTTT
CASSLQDTENSPLHF
>-|TRBV30|few|TRBJ1-6
TGTGCCTGGAGGGACAGAGATAATTCACCCCTCCACTTT
CAWRDRDNSPLHF
>-|TRBV29-1|-|TRBJ1-2
TGCAGCGTTGAAGGCGACCAGGGGAGCTATGGCTACACCTTC
CSVEGDQGSYGYTF
>-|TRBV5-1|many|TRBJ1-4
TGCGCCAGCAGCTCGGGTAATGAAAAACTGTTTTTT
CASSSGNEKLFF
>-|TRBV2|-|TRBJ2-1
TGTGCCAGCTCCAATGAGCAGTTCTTC
CASSNEQFF
>TRBD1|TRBV5-6|-|TRBJ2-7
TGTGCCAGCAGCCCGAGGGACAGAGAAAACGAGCAGTACTTC
CASSPRDRENEQYF
>-|TRBV27|few|TRBJ2-6
TGTGCCAGCAGTTTAAGGTTCAGAGGGGAAGGGGCCAACGTCCTGACTTTC
CASSLRFRGEGANVLTF
>-|TRBV18|-|TRBJ1-1
TGTGCCAGCTCACCACGTTCACTCAGGGGCATGGACACTGAAGCTTTCTTT
CASSPRSLRGMDTEAFF
>TRBD1|TRBV4-3|-|TRBJ2-5
TGCGCCAGCAGCCAAGGCCCAGGGGGCAAAGAGACCCAGTACTTC
CASSQGPGGKETQYF
>-|TRBV30|-|TRBJ1-2
TGTGCCCTAACAGGGAACTATGGCTACACCTTC
CALTGNYGYTF
>-|TRBV29-1|-|TRBJ1-1
TGCAGCGTGAATAGGAACACTGAAGCTTTTTTT
CSVNRNTEAFF
>-|TRBV28|-|TRBJ2-7
TGTGCCAGCAGCCACAGGGTAGGCTACGAGCAGTACTTC
CASSHRVGYEQYF
>-|TRBV5-1|-|TRBJ1-2
TGCGCCAGCAGCTTGGAAGTCACTTCATATGGCTACACCTTC
CASSLEVTSYGYTF
>-|TRBV18|-|TRBJ2-2
TGTGCCAGCTCACCAGGCGGGACATCCACCGGGGAGCTGTTTTTT
CASSPGGTSTGELFF
>-|TRBV5-5|few|TRBJ1-5
TGTGCCAGCAGGATGGGGTTCGAGAGCAATCAGCCCCAGCATTTT
CASRMGFESNQPQHF
>-|TRBV29-1|-|TRBJ2-1
TGCAGCGTTGAACCAGGAGGGGTCTACAATGAGCAGTTCTTC
CSVEPGGVYNEQFF
>-|TRBV7-8|-|TRBJ1-6
TGTGCCAGCAACCCCGGGGAGGGTAGGTTAGCACCCCTCCACTTT
CASNPGEGRLAPLHF
>-|TRBV2|few|TRBJ2-2
TGTGCCAGCAGGCCAGACCACACCGGGGAGCTGTTTTTT
CASRPDHTGELFF
>-|TRBV5-1|-|TRBJ1-1
TGCGCCAGCAGCCCGACGGTTTTCCAAACTGAAGCTTTCTTT
CASSPTVFQTEAFF
>TRBD1|TRBV5-6|once|TRBJ1-4
TGTGCCAGCAACCACGGACAGGGGTTTAATGAAAAACTGTTTTTT
CASNHGQGFNEKLFF
>TRBD1|TRBV28|few|TRBJ2-7
TGTGCCAGCAGGTCCGGGACAGGGTCAGGAGAGCAGTACTTC
CASRSGTGSGEQYF
>-|TRBV5-1|-|TRBJ1-2
TGCGCCAGCAGCCCCCGGGACACCACTTTCGTCGGCTACACCTTC
CASSPRDTTFVGYTF
>-|TRBV27|-|TRBJ2-1
TGTGCCAGCAGCCAAGGCCGGGTCAGCTCCTACAATGAGCAGTTCTTC
CASSQGRVSSYNEQFF
>TRBD2|TRBV15|few|TRBJ2-7
TGTGCCACCAGCATCGGGGGGGATTATTCCTACGAGCAGTACTTC
CATSIGGDYSYEQYF
>-|TRBV6-6|-|TRBJ1-2
TGTGCCAGCAACGACGGTTACTATGGCTACACCTTC
CASNDGYYGYTF
>TRBD2|TRBV25-1|-|TRBJ2-3
TGTGCCAGCAGTTTGGCTAGCGGGGGCACAGATACGCAGTATTTT
CASSLASGGTDTQYF
>TRBD1|TRBV5-1|-|TRBJ2-7
TGCGCCAGCAGCTTGGGAGGGGGCCTCCCCTACGAGCAGTACTTC
CASSLGGGLPYEQYF
>-|TRBV5-1|-|TRBJ2-7
TGCGCCAGCAGCTTGGAAGGGGTAGACTACGAGCAGTACTTC
CASSLEGVDYEQYF
>TRBD2|TRBV18|-|TRBJ2-5
TGTGCCAGCTCACGGACTAGCGGGGGGAAGTACCAAGAGACCCAGTACTTC
CASSRTSGGKYQETQYF
>TRBD1|TRBV10-3|few|TRBJ2-2
TGTGCCATCACCTGGGACAGAGTGACCGGGGAGCTGTTTTTT
CAITWDRVTGELFF
>-|TRBV29-1|few|TRBJ2-1
TGCAGCGTACAACCTGGGCAGCCGCAGTTCTTC
CSVQPGQPQFF
>-|TRBV29-1|-|TRBJ1-1
TGCAGCGGAGAAGTTGGGACTGAAGCTTTCTTT
CSGEVGTEAFF
>TRBD1|TRBV30|-|TRBJ2-2
TGTGCTACCTTAACGGGGACAGGGGCCACCGGGGAGCTGTTTTTT
CATLTGTGATGELFF
>-|TRBV5-6|-|TRBJ2-2
TGTGCCAGCAGCTTGGCCACCGGGGAGCTGTTTTTT
CASSLATGELFF
>TRBD1|TRBV30|few|TRBJ2-7
TGTGCCTGGAGTACTACAGGGGGACGAGACGAGCAGTACTTC
CAWSTTGGRDEQYF
>-|TRBV15|-|TRBJ1-1
TGTGCCACCAGCAGAGATCTGAACAGGGTGATTGGCACTGAAGCTTTCTTT
CATSRDLNRVIGTEAFF
>-|TRBV5-1|once|TRBJ2-2
TGCGCCAGCTCTGTAGGGGACTTCAACACCGGGGAGCTGTTTTTT
CASSVGDFNTGELFF
>-|TRBV15|few|TRBJ1-6
TGTGCCACCAGCAGAGACCCGCCCGACCGAGGAGCGGCCCTCCACTTT
CATSRDPPDRGAALHF
>-|TRBV29-1|-|TRBJ2-2
TGCAGCGTTGAGCAGACAACTGTCACCGGGGAGCTGTTTTTT
CSVEQTTVTGELFF
>-|TRBV7-8|-|TRBJ1-2
TGTGCCAGCAGCGGAGGACCGCAGAAGCTATATGGCTACACCTTC
CASSGGPQKLYGYTF